This T cell receptor (beta chain) was sequenced for a study of technical replicates of blood from a few donors. Repertoires were generated with immunoSEQ multiplex PCR, while TCRdb's copy carries only in-frame clones and drops some. The sample consists of about 83,000 clones, more than 90% of them appearing once. This sequence originates from a human donor in good health. Sequencing used T cells isolated from PBMCs.

The CDR3 loop is CASSPRVTSGRARTGELFF. CDR3 in DNA: TGTGCCAGCAGCCCCCGGGTGACTAGCGGGAGGGCCCGGACCGGGGAGCTGTTTTTT. The chain joins TRBV11-3 to TRBJ2-2; 14 bases fit TRBD2. With 5 bases clipped from V and 5 bases from J, the junction kept 13 bases outside the gene matches. Germline CDR1 SGHNT, CDR2 YENEEA. The CDR3 is 19 amino acids.